A selection of T cell receptor beta chains follows, all from one sample in a study of Ad26.COV2.S vaccination and SARS-CoV-2 variants. The assay was immunoSEQ multiplex PCR, and TCRdb's table has in-frame clones only and misses some. Here the sample spans 400,000 to 500,000 clones, around 87% being singletons. The sample consisted of peripheral blood, taken in a trial of Ad26.COV2.S vaccine versus placebo. The origin of the receptors is a person aged 18-65 years who received the Ad26.COV2.S COVID-19 vaccine or a placebo. CDR3s include the opening cysteine and the closing phenylalanine or tryptophan. Each record gives: CDR3 length, V gene, J gene, clone size, CDR3 protein. Rows give clone size only sometimes, using once, few, many, or a class for an expanded clone.

length: 13; V: TRBV7-8; J: TRBJ1-5; size: -; CDR3: CASSDIGTQPQHF
length: 13; V: TRBV19; J: TRBJ2-7; size: -; CDR3: CASSIRFSGEQYF
length: 11; V: TRBV28; J: TRBJ2-7; size: -; CDR3: CASSLSREQYF
length: 16; V: TRBV7-9; J: TRBJ2-2; size: -; CDR3: CASLDRGRANTGELFF
length: 14; V: TRBV7-2; J: TRBJ2-1; size: -; CDR3: CASSRSGGANEQFF
length: 15; V: TRBV27; J: TRBJ1-3; size: -; CDR3: CASSLIPPARNTIYF
length: 15; V: TRBV10-3; J: TRBJ2-5; size: -; CDR3: CAISGGLAVAETQYF
length: 15; V: TRBV28; J: TRBJ1-5; size: -; CDR3: CASSSGQKINQPQHF
length: 13; V: TRBV2; J: TRBJ1-6; size: -; CDR3: CASNRDRDSPLHF
length: 16; V: TRBV18; J: TRBJ2-1; size: -; CDR3: CASSPMWRGWYNEQFF
length: 13; V: TRBV12-3/TRBV12-4; J: TRBJ1-1; size: -; CDR3: CASSFSGRGEAFF
length: 14; V: TRBV9; J: TRBJ1-4; size: -; CDR3: CASSEGQLNEKLFF
length: 12; V: TRBV7-9; J: TRBJ2-5; size: -; CDR3: CASSPSVETQYF
length: 16; V: TRBV7-9; J: TRBJ1-1; size: -; CDR3: CASSLGSRDRYTEAFF
length: 15; V: TRBV11-2; J: TRBJ1-1; size: -; CDR3: CASSLAQDGNTEAFF
length: 16; V: TRBV30; J: TRBJ1-1; size: -; CDR3: CAWSGGEQGQNTEAFF
length: 13; V: TRBV30; J: TRBJ2-7; size: -; CDR3: CAWTVQGFYEQYF
length: 15; V: TRBV7-9; J: TRBJ1-4; size: -; CDR3: CASSFRGSANEKLFF
length: 14; V: TRBV4-1; J: TRBJ1-2; size: -; CDR3: CASSPTGVKHGYTF
length: 14; V: TRBV28; J: TRBJ2-7; size: once; CDR3: CASSLLEGAYEQYF
length: 14; V: TRBV2; J: TRBJ1-2; size: few; CDR3: CASSPERGTHGYTF
length: 13; V: TRBV7-8; J: TRBJ2-7; size: -; CDR3: CASSRPGSYEQYF
length: 16; V: TRBV21-1; J: TRBJ1-5; size: -; CDR3: CASSKGTDYSNQPQHF
length: 15; V: TRBV19; J: TRBJ1-1; size: -; CDR3: CASSLSLDNFDEAFF
length: 13; V: TRBV7-9; J: TRBJ2-3; size: -; CDR3: CASSLNGADTQYF
length: 13; V: TRBV19; J: TRBJ2-7; size: -; CDR3: CASLAGEPYEQYF
length: 14; V: TRBV12-5; J: TRBJ2-3; size: -; CDR3: CASGPGFGTDTQYF
length: 15; V: TRBV15; J: TRBJ2-7; size: -; CDR3: CATSRDQVGGLEQYF
length: 14; V: TRBV4-2; J: TRBJ1-6; size: -; CDR3: CASSQESEYSPLHF
length: 16; V: TRBV2; J: TRBJ2-2; size: once; CDR3: CASSLAGGLRTGELFF
length: 12; V: TRBV29-1; J: TRBJ2-3; size: -; CDR3: CSVDSSTDTQYF
length: 17; V: TRBV7-9; J: TRBJ1-6; size: -; CDR3: CASSRTGFSSYNSPLHF
length: 13; V: TRBV5-1; J: TRBJ1-2; size: -; CDR3: CASSLDPTVGYTF
length: 15; V: TRBV9; J: TRBJ2-2; size: -; CDR3: CASSPARGRTGELFF
length: 12; V: TRBV7-9; J: TRBJ1-1; size: once; CDR3: CASSFRFTEAFF
length: 14; V: TRBV5-5; J: TRBJ2-7; size: once; CDR3: CASSLGGTAYEQYF
length: 16; V: TRBV6-2/TRBV6-3; J: TRBJ2-3; size: -; CDR3: CASSGWREAAEDTQYF
length: 14; V: TRBV29-1; J: TRBJ2-7; size: -; CDR3: CSVENRGRSYEQYF
length: 15; V: TRBV9; J: TRBJ1-4; size: -; CDR3: CASSVDGGAGEKLFF
length: 15; V: TRBV7-2; J: TRBJ2-5; size: -; CDR3: CASSHSAQYQETQYF
length: 16; V: TRBV7-9; J: TRBJ2-2; size: -; CDR3: CASSSNPTGYTGELFF
length: 15; V: TRBV7-6; J: TRBJ2-1; size: -; CDR3: CASSPGTGGNNEQFF
length: 15; V: TRBV28; J: TRBJ2-7; size: once; CDR3: CASSLSTGGGYEQYF
length: 14; V: TRBV5-1; J: TRBJ2-7; size: -; CDR3: CASSLEAGAYEQYF
length: 14; V: TRBV27; J: TRBJ2-7; size: -; CDR3: CASSLSSGFYEQYF